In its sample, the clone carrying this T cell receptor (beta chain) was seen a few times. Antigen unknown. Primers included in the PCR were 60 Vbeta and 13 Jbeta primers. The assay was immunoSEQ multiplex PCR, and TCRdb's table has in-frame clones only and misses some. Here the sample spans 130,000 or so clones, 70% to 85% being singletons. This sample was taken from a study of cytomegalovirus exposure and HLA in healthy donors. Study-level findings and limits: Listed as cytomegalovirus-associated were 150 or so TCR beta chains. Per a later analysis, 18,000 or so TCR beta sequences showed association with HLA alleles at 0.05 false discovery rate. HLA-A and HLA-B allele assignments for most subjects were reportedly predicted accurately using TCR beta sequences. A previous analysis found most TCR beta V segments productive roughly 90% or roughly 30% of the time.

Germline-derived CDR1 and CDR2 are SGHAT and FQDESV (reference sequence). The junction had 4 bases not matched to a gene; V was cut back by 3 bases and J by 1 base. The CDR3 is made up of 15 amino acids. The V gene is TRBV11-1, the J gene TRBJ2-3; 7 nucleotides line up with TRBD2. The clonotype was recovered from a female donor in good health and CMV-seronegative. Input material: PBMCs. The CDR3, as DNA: TGTGCCAGCAGCTTCGCGGGAGCTCGCACAGATACGCAGTATTTT. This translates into CASSFAGARTDTQYF.